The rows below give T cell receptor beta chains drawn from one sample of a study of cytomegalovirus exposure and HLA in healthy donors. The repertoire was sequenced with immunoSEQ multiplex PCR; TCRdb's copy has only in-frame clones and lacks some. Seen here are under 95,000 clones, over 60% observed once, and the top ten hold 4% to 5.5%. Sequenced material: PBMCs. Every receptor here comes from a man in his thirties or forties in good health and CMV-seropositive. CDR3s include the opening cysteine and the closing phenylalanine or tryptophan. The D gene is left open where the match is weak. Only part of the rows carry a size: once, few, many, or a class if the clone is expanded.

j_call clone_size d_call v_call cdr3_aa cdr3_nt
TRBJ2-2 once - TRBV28 CASSPRLQSGELFF TGTGCCAGCAGCCCCCGACTCCAATCCGGGGAGCTGTTTTTT
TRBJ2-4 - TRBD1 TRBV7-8 CASSLGTGGYIQYF TGTGCCAGCAGCTTAGGGACAGGGGGATACATTCAGTACTTC
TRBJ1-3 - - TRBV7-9 CASSFTGEGNTIYF TGTGCCAGCAGCTTCACGGGTGAGGGAAACACCATATATTTT
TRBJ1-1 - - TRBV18 CASSPPPERYTEAFF TGTGCCAGCTCACCGCCCCCGGAGAGGTACACTGAAGCTTTCTTT
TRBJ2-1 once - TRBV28 CASSPLRRNEQFF TGTGCCAGCAGCCCTCTACGGAGGAATGAGCAGTTCTTC
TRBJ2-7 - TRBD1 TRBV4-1 CASSRPTGLVEQYF TGCGCCAGCAGCCGGCCGACAGGGCTGGTGGAGCAGTACTTC
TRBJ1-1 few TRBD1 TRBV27 CASSSSTQGAGTEAFF TGTGCCAGCAGTTCCTCAACACAGGGGGCTGGAACTGAAGCTTTCTTT
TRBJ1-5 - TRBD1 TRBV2 CASQPRTGKNQPQHF TGTGCCAGCCAACCCCGGACAGGGAAAAATCAGCCCCAGCATTTT
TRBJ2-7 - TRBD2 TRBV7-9 CASSLVGEGVHEQYF TGTGCCAGCAGCTTAGTCGGGGAGGGAGTTCACGAGCAGTACTTC
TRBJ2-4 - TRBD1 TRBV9 CASSVGGTGVNIQYF TGTGCCAGCAGCGTAGGAGGGACAGGGGTGAACATTCAGTACTTC
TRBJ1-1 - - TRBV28 CASLPESPSGTEAFF TGTGCCAGCCTTCCCGAATCCCCTTCGGGCACTGAAGCTTTCTTT
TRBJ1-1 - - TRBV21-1 CASSKDGGQEGPEAFF TGTGCCAGCAGCAAAGATGGGGGACAGGAGGGACCTGAAGCTTTCTTT
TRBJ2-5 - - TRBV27 CASSLSPLQETQYF TGTGCCAGCAGTTTATCCCCCCTACAAGAGACCCAGTACTTC
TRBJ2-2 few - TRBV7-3 CASSLSGAGELFF TGTGCCAGCAGCTTGTCCGGGGCCGGGGAGCTGTTTTTT
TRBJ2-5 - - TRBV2 CASSRGLQETQYF TGTGCCAGCAGCCGAGGACTACAAGAGACCCAGTACTTC
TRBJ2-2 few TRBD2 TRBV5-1 CASHQRGAPGELFF TGCGCCAGCCACCAGCGGGGGGCCCCCGGGGAGCTGTTTTTT
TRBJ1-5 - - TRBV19 CASSISGRVGNQPQHF TGTGCCAGTAGTATTTCAGGCAGGGTAGGCAATCAGCCCCAGCATTTT
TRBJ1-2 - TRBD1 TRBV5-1 CASSFSWTGRYGYTF TGCGCCAGCAGCTTCTCTTGGACAGGCCGCTATGGCTACACCTTC
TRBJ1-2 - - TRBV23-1 CALNRGHGYTF TGCGCCCTCAATAGGGGTCACGGCTACACCTTC
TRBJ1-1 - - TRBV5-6 CASSYQFGTEAFF TGTGCCAGTAGTTATCAATTTGGCACTGAAGCTTTCTTT